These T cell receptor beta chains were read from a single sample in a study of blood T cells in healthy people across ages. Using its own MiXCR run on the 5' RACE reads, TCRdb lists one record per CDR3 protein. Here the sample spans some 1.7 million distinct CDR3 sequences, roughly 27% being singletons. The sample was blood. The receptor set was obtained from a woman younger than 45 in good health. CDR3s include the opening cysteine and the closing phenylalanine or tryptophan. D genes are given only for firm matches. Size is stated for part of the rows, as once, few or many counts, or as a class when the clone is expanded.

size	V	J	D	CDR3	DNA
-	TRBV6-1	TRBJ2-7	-	CASSTSGHLSEQYF	TGTGCCAGCAGTACATCGGGACACCTTTCTGAGCAGTACTTC
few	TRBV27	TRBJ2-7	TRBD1	CTSSPWDSTYEQYF	TGTACCAGCAGTCCTTGGGACAGTACCTACGAGCAGTACTTC
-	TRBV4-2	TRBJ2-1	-	CVSSPGESAGNEQFF	TGTGTCAGCAGCCCAGGCGAGAGTGCCGGCAATGAGCAGTTCTTC
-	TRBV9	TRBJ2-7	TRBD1	CASSVAIDRGNEQYF	TGTGCCAGCAGCGTAGCTATCGACAGGGGGAATGAGCAGTACTTC
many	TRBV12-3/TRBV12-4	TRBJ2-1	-	CASSKDYDNEQFF	TGTGCCAGCAGTAAAGACTACGACAATGAGCAGTTCTTC
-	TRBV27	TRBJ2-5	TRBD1	CASSSPGQGRVGETQYF	TGTGCCAGCAGTTCTCCGGGACAGGGGCGAGTAGGAGAGACCCAGTACTTC
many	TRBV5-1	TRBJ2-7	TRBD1	CASSLGQGAPEQYF	TGCGCCAGCAGCTTGGGACAGGGGGCCCCCGAGCAGTACTTC
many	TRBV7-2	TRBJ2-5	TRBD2	CASSASGSRAETQYF	TGTGCCAGCAGCGCTAGCGGGAGTAGGGCGGAGACCCAGTACTTC
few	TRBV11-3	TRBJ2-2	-	CASSSSRTGELFF	TGTGCCAGCAGCTCGTCTAGGACCGGGGAGCTGTTTTTT
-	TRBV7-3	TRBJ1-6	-	CASSLVPQGLNSPLHF	TGTGCCAGCAGCTTAGTTCCCCAAGGGCTCAATTCACCCCTCCACTTT
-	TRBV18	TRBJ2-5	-	CASSPFDNGETQYF	TGTGCCAGCTCACCGTTTGACAATGGGGAGACCCAGTACTTC